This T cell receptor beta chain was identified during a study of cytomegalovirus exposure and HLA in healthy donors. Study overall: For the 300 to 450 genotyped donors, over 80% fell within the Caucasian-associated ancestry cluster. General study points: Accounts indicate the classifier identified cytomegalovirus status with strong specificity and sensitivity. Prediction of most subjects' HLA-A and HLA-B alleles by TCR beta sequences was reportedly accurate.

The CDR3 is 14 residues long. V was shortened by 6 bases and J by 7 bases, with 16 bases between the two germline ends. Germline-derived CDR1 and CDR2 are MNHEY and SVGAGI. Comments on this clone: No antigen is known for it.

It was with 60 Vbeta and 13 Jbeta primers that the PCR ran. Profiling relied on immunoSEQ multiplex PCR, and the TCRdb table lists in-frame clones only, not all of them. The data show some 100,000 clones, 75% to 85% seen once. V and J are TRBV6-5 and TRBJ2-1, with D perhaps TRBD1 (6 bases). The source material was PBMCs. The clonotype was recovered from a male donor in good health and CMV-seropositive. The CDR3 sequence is CASSLHRTENEQFF. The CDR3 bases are TGTGCCAGCAGCTTACATAGGACAGAGAATGAGCAGTTCTTC.